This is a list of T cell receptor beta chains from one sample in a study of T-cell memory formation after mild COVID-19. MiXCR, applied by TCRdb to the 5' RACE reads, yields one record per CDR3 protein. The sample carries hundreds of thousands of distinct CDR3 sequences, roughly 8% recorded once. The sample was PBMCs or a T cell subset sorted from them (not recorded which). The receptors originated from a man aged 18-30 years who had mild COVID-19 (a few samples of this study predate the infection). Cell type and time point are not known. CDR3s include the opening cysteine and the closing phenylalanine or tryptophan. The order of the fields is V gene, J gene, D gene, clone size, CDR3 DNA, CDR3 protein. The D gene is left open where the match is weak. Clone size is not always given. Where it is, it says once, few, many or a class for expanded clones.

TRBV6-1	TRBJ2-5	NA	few	TGTGCCAGCAGTGGGGGACGCGCCCGACAAGAGACCCAGTACTTC	CASSGGRARQETQYF
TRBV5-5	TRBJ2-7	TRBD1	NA	TGTGCCAGCAGCTTGGACCGACAGGGGTACGAGCAGTACTTC	CASSLDRQGYEQYF
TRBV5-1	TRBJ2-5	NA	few	TGCGCCAGCAGCCCGAGGACAGCAGGGCAAGAGACCCAGTACTTC	CASSPRTAGQETQYF
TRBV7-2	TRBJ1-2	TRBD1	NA	TGTGCCAGCAGCTACTCGACAGGGGAGAACTATGGCTACACCTTC	CASSYSTGENYGYTF
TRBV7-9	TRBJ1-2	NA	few	TGTGCCAGCAGCCCTCTTTCAGGTGGCGGCTACACCTTC	CASSPLSGGGYTF
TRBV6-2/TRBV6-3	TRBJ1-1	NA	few	TGTGCCAGCAGTCACAGGGTCGGGGGCACTGAAGCTTTCTTT	CASSHRVGGTEAFF
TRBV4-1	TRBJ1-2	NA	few	TGCGCCAGCAGCCAAGGGGAAACATTGGCGGGAGGCTACACCTTC	CASSQGETLAGGYTF
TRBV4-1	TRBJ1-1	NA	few	TGCGCCAGCAGCCAAGTGGGGGCCCAAGCTTTCTTT	CASSQVGAQAFF
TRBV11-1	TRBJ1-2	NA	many	TGTGCCAGCAGCATATCGGACAGTCCGGCTGGCTACACCTTC	CASSISDSPAGYTF
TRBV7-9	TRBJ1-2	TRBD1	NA	TGTGCCAGCAGTCTGGACAGGGTTTCGTTCACCTTC	CASSLDRVSFTF
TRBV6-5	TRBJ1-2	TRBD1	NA	TGTGCCAGCAGGGCCTACAGGGGGCTAGACTATGGCTACACCTTC	CASRAYRGLDYGYTF
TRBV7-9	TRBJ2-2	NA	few	TGTGCCAGCAGCCCATGGACTAACACCGGGGAGCTGTTTTTT	CASSPWTNTGELFF
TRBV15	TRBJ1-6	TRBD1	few	TGTGCCACCAGCAGAGAGCCCAGGGGGGATAATTCACCCCTCCACTTT	CATSREPRGDNSPLHF
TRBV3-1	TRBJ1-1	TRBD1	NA	TGTGCCAGCAGTATTCCCAGGGGGCCAGCTTTCTTT	CASSIPRGPAFF
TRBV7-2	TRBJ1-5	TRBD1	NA	TGTGCCAGCAGCTTAGTCGGGACAGGCGATTTACAGCCCCAGCATTTT	CASSLVGTGDLQPQHF
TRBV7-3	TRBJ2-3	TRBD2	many	TGTGCCAGCAGCTTTCGGGCTAGCGGGGGACCCAGCACAGATACGCAGTATTTT	CASSFRASGGPSTDTQYF
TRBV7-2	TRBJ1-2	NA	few	TGTGCCAGCAGCTTAGGTCACGGGGATGGCTACACCTTC	CASSLGHGDGYTF
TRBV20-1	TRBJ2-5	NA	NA	TGCAGTGCTACCTCCGGGACACGAGAGACCCAGTACTTC	CSATSGTRETQYF
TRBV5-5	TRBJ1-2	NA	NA	TGTGCCAGCCGAGCGTTAGGGCTTAACTATGGCTACACCTTC	CASRALGLNYGYTF
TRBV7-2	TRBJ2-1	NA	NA	TGTGCCAGCAGCTCCGTGGGGCGGGCGCATAATGAGCAGTTCTTC	CASSSVGRAHNEQFF
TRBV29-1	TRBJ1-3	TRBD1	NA	TGCAGCGTTGGGGACAGTCTTGGAAACACCATATATTTT	CSVGDSLGNTIYF
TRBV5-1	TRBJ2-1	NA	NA	TGCGCCAGCAGCTTGGGCCCGGCCAGCAATGAGCAGTTCTTC	CASSLGPASNEQFF
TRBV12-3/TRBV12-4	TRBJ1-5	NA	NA	TGTGCCAGCAGTTTTAGTGACCGCAATCAGCCCCAGCATTTT	CASSFSDRNQPQHF
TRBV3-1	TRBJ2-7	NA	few	TGTGCCAGCAGCCACTTGGGGCCCTACGAGCAGTACTTC	CASSHLGPYEQYF
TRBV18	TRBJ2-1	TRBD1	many	TGTGCCAGCTCACTGAGGGAGACAGGGGTAAATGAGCAGTTCTTC	CASSLRETGVNEQFF
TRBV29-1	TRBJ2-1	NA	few	TGCAGCGTTGAAACCCGAGGGTCTGGAGGGGACAATGAGCAGTTCTTC	CSVETRGSGGDNEQFF
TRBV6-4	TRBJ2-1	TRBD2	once	TGTGCCAGCAGCCCTAGCGGGAAAGGTCCAGGGTCCTACAATGAGCAGTTCTTC	CASSPSGKGPGSYNEQFF
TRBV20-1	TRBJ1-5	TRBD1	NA	TGCAGTGCCGAGACGGGGACAGGCGATCAGCCCCAGCATTTT	CSAETGTGDQPQHF
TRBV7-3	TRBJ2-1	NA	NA	TGTGCCAGCAGCCCGGTCCCGGGGTGGGGTGAGCAGTTCTTC	CASSPVPGWGEQFF
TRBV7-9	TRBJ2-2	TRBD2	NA	TGTGCCAACGACCGGGGGGTCACCGGGGAGCTGTTTTTT	CANDRGVTGELFF
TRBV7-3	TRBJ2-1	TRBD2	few	TGTGCCAGCAGCTTAACCCCGACTAGCTCCGAGCAGTTCTTC	CASSLTPTSSEQFF
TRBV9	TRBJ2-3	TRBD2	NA	TGTGCCAGCAGCGTTTCTAGCGGGGACACAGATACGCAGTATTTT	CASSVSSGDTDTQYF
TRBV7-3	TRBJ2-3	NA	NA	TGTGCCAGCAGTTACGAGGCCACAGATACGCAGTATTTT	CASSYEATDTQYF
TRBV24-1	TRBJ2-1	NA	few	TGTGCCACCAGTGATTCCGGGAGAGGCTACAATGAGCAGTTCTTC	CATSDSGRGYNEQFF
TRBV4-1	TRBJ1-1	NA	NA	TGCGCCAGCAGCCACGCATTTGGGGGCTCTGAAGCTTTCTTT	CASSHAFGGSEAFF
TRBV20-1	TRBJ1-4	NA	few	TGCAGTGCTAGAGGAGCCGGGACTTATGAAAAACTGTTTTTT	CSARGAGTYEKLFF
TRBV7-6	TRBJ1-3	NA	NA	TGTGCCAGCAGCTCCAGCCGCCTGGGGGCGGCTGGAAACACCATATATTTT	CASSSSRLGAAGNTIYF
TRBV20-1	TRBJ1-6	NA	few	TGCAGTGCTAGAGAACGGGGTCTCCATAATTCACCCCTCCACTTT	CSARERGLHNSPLHF